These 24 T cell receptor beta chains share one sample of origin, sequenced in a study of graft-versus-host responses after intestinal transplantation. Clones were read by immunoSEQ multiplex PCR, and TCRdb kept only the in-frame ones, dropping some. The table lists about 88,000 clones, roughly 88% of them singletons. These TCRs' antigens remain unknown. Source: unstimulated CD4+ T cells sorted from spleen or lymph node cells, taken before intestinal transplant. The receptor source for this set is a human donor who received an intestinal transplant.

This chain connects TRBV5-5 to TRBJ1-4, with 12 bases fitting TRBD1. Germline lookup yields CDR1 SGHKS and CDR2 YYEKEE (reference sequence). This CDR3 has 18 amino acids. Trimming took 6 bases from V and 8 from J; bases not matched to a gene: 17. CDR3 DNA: TGTGCCAGCACCAGGGCCGGGACAGGGGGCCGGGGCGGAGAAAAACTGTTTTTT. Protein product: CASTRAGTGGRGGEKLFF.

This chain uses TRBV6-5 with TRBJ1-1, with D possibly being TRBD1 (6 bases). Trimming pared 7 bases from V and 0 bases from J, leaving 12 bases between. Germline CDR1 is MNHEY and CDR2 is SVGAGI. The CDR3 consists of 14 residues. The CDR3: CASKQGDLNTEAFF. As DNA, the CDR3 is TGTGCCAGCAAACAGGGAGATTTGAACACTGAAGCTTTCTTT.

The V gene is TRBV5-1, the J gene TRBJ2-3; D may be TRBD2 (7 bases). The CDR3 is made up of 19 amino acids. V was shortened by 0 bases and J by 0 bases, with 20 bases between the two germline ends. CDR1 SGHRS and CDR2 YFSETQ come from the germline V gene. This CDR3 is CASSLDLSRTRGSTDTQYF. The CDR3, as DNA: TGCGCCAGCAGCTTGGATTTATCCCGGACTAGGGGGAGCACAGATACGCAGTATTTT.

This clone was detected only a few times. CDR3 in DNA: TGTGCCAGCAGTGTGGGCAGCAATGAGCAGTTCTTC. It specifies CASSVGSNEQFF. The rearrangement links TRBV2 to TRBJ2-1; D ambiguous. This CDR3 is 12 amino acids long. Per germline, CDR1 SNHLY and CDR2 FYNNEI. The germline V and J ends were trimmed by 4 bases and 6 bases, with 7 bases remaining between them.

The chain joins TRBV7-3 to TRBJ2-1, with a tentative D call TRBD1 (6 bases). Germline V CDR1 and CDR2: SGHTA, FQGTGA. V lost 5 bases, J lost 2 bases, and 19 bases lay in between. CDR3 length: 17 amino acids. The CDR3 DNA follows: TGTGCCAGCAGCCCGCAAACCGGGCCAGGGGCCTACAATGAGCAGTTCTTC. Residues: CASSPQTGPGAYNEQFF.

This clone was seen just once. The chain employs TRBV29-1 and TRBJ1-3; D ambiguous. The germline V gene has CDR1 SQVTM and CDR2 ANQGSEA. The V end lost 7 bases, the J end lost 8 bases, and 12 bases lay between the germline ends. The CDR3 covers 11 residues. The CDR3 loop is CSEDLQDTIYF. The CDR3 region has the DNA TGCAGCGAAGACCTGCAGGACACCATATATTTT.

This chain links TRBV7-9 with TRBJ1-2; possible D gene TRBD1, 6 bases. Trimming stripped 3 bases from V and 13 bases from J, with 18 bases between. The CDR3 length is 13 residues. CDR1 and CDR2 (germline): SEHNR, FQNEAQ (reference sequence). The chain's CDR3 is CASSLRDNYGSTF. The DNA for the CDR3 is TGTGCCAGCAGCTTGAGGGACAACTATGGGTCCACCTTC.

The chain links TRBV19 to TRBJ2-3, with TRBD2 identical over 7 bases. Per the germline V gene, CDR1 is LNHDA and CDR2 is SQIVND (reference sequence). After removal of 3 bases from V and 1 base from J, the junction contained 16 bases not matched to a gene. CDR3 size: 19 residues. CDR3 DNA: TGTGCCAGTAGTATTGTTCGGGGGGTAGGAAAGGTAGGCACAGATACGCAGTATTTT. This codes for CASSIVRGVGKVGTDTQYF.

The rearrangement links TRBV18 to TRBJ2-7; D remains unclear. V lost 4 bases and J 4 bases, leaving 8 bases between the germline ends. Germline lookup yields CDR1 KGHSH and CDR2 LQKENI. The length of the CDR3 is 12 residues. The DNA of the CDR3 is TGTGCCAGCTCACAAACTTCTTACGAGCAGTACTTC. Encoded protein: CASSQTSYEQYF.

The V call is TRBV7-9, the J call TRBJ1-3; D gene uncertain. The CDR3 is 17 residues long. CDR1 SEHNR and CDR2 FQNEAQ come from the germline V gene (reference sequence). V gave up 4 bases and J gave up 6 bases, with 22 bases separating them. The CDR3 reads CASSSNYAGGRENTIYF. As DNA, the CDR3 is TGTGCCAGCAGCTCCAATTATGCTGGAGGCCGTGAAAACACCATATATTTT.

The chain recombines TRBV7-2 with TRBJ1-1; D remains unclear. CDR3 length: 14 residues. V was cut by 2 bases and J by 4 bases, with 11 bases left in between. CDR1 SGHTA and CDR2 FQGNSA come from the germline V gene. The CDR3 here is CASSLTWAITEAFF. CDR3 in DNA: TGTGCCAGCAGCTTAACCTGGGCGATCACTGAAGCTTTCTTT.

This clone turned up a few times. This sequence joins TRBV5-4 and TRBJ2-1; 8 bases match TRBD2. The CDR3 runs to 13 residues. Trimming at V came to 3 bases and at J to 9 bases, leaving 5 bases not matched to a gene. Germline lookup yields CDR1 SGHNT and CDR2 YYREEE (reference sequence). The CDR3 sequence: CASSSGLDGEQFF. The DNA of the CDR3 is TGTGCCAGCAGCTCGGGACTAGACGGTGAGCAGTTCTTC.

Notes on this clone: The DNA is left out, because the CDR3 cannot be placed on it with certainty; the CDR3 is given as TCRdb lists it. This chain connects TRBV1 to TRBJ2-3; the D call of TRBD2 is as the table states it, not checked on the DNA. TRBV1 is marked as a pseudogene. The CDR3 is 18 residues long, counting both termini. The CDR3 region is CTSSQDSFAGGASDTQYF.

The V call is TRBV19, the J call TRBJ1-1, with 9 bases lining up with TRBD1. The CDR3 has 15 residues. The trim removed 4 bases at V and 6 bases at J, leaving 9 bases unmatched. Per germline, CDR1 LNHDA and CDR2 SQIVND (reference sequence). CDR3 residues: CASSTKSGQGSEAFF. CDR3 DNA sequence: TGTGCCAGTAGTACCAAGTCGGGACAGGGCTCTGAAGCTTTCTTT.

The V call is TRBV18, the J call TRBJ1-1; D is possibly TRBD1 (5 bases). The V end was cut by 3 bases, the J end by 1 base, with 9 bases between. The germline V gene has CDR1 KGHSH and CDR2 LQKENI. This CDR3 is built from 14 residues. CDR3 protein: CASSPLDRNTEAFF. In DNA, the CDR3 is TGTGCCAGCTCACCCTTAGACAGGAACACTGAAGCTTTCTTT.

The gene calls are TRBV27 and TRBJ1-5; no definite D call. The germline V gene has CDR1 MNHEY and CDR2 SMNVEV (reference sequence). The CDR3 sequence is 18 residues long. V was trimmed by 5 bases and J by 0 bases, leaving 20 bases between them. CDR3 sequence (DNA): TGTGCCAGCAGTCCCCGGGAGGCATTAGGGTATAGCAATCAGCCCCAGCATTTT. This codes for CASSPREALGYSNQPQHF.

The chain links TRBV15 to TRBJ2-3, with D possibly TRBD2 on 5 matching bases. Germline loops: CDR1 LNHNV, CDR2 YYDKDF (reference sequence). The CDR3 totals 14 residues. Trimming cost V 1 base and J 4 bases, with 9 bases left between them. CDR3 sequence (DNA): TGTGCCACCAGCAGAGTGGGAGCCCCAGATACGCAGTATTTT. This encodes CATSRVGAPDTQYF.

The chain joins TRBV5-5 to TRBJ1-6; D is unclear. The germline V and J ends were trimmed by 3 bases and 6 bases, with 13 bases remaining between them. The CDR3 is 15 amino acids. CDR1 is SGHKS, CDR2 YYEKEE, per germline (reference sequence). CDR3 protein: CASSSGGGSNSPLHF. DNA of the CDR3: TGTGCCAGCAGCTCTGGCGGAGGGAGTAATTCACCCCTCCACTTT.

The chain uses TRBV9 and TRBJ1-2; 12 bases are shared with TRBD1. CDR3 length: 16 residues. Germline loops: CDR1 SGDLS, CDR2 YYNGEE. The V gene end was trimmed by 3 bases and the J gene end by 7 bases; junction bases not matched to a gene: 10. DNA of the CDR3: TGTGCCAGCAGCGCGATACCGGGACAGGGGGCCTTTGGCTACACCTTC. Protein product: CASSAIPGQGAFGYTF.

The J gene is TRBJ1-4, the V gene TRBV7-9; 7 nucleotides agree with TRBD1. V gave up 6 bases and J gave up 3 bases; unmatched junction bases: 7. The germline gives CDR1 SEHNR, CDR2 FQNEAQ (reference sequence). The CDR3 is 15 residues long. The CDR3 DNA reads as TGTGCCAGCAGTCCGAGGGACAGTCCTAATGAAAAACTGTTTTTT. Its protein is CASSPRDSPNEKLFF.

The CDR3 DNA reads as TGTGCCAGCAGTTATATATATAGCAATCAGCCCCAGCATTTT. Its translation: CASSYIYSNQPQHF. The genes are TRBV6-6 and TRBJ1-5; D unresolved. The ends were cut back, 3 bases at V and 0 bases at J, with 6 bases in the middle. CDR1 MNHNY and CDR2 SVGAGI come from the germline V gene (reference sequence). CDR3 length equals 14 residues.

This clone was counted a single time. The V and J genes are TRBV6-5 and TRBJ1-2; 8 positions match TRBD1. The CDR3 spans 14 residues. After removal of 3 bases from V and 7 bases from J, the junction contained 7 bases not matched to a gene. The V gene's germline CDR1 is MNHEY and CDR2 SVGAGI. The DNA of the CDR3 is TGTGCCAGCAGTTATTGGCAGGGGGCTGGTGGCTACACCTTC. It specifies CASSYWQGAGGYTF.

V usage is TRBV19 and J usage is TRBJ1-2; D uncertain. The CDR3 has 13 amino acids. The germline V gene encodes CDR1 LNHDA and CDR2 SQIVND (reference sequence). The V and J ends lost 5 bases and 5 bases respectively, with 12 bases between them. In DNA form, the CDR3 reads TGTGCCAGTAGTGGGCGGGTCGGTTATGGCTACACCTTC. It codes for CASSGRVGYGYTF.

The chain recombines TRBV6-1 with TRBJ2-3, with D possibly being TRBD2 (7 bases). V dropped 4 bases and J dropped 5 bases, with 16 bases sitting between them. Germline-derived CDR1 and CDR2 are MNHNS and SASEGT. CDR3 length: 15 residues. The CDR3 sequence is CASSGQGTGGDTQYF. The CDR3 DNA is TGTGCCAGCAGTGGTCAGGGGACGGGGGGAGATACGCAGTATTTT.